One sample yielded the 22 T cell receptor beta chains listed below, sequenced in a study of PD-L1 blockade in urothelial cancer. This table comes from immunoSEQ multiplex PCR, and its TCRdb copy is limited to in-frame clones, with some not included. Found here are 40,000 to 55,000 clones, around 86% of them singletons; the top ten hold roughly a tenth. Indicated time point: peripheral blood 6 weeks after treatment start. This material consisted of PBMCs, taken around atezolizumab (anti-PD-L1) treatment. The receptors shown here come from a man aged 60 to 75 with urothelial cancer.

This chain uses TRBV7-2 with TRBJ2-5; 10 bases map to TRBD2. Germline CDR1 SGHTA, CDR2 FQGNSA. CDR3 length: 15 amino acids. Trimming at V came to 2 bases and at J to 2 bases, leaving 2 bases not matched to a gene. The DNA of the CDR3 is TGTGCCAGCAGCTTATCACTAGCGGGGCAAGAGACCCAGTACTTC. Its protein is CASSLSLAGQETQYF.

This chain uses TRBV19 with TRBJ2-7; 9 bases are a match to TRBD1. This CDR3 comprises 16 residues. Germline loops: CDR1 LNHDA, CDR2 SQIVND (reference sequence). Trimming at V came to 3 bases and at J to 3 bases, leaving 9 bases not matched to a gene. The CDR3 bases are TGTGCCAGTAGTATCAGTACAGGGGGCTCAGGCTACGAGCAGTACTTC. Translated, it gives CASSISTGGSGYEQYF.

V is TRBV7-2 and J is TRBJ1-5; no clear D. Germline V gene sequence: CDR1 SGHTA, CDR2 FQGNSA. This CDR3 is built from 16 residues. V shed 5 bases and J shed 7 bases, with 21 bases lying between them. CDR3 sequence: CASSPRWGGREQPQHF. The CDR3 DNA is TGTGCCAGCAGCCCGCGCTGGGGTGGGAGAGAACAGCCCCAGCATTTT.

This chain connects TRBV15 to TRBJ2-7; possible D gene TRBD2, 5 bases. Germline loops: CDR1 LNHNV, CDR2 YYDKDF (reference sequence). This CDR3 has 14 amino acids. Trimming took 0 bases from V and 6 from J, leaving 12 bases between them. CDR3 nucleotide sequence: TGTGCCACCAGCAGAGATCCGGGGTCGGGCGAGCAGTACTTC. Amino acid sequence: CATSRDPGSGEQYF.

This clone was seen only once. The J gene is TRBJ2-7, the V gene TRBV7-2, with a possible D match to TRBD1 (6 bases). Trimming removed 1 base at V and 3 bases at J, with 10 bases between. Germline V gene sequence: CDR1 SGHTA, CDR2 FQGNSA. The CDR3 extends over 14 amino acids. The DNA of the CDR3 is TGTGCCAGCAGCTTAGGGACAGCCAACTACGAGCAGTACTTC. Translating it yields CASSLGTANYEQYF.

The chain carries TRBV10-1 and TRBJ2-1, with 7 bases that match TRBD1. CDR1 and CDR2 from the germline V gene are WNHNN and SYGVQD (reference sequence). Germline trimming cut 5 bases from V and 12 bases from J; bases unmatched to any gene: 13. This CDR3 has 14 amino acids. The CDR3 nucleotides are TGCGCCAGCAGTAAGGGACAGCTTCCCGCAGGGCAGTTCTTC. This translates into CASSKGQLPAGQFF.

The chain couples TRBV18 to TRBJ2-7; TRBD2 matches at 7 bases. The junction had 8 bases not matched to a gene; V was cut back by 1 base and J by 2 bases. From germline, CDR1 is KGHSH and CDR2 LQKENI. The CDR3 is 16 residues long. CDR3: CASSPRDGGGTYEQYF. Here the CDR3 DNA reads TGTGCCAGCTCACCACGGGACGGCGGGGGAACCTACGAGCAGTACTTC. Based on the CDR3 plus reference TRBV18 and TRBJ2-7, the full variable domain is NAGVMQNPRHLVRRRGQEARLRCSPMKGHSHVYWYRQLPEEGLKFMVYLQKENIIDESGMPKERFSAEFPKEGPSILRIQQVVRGDSAAYFCASSPRDGGGTYEQYFGPGTRLTVT.

The genes are TRBV27 and TRBJ2-3; D gene unclear. CDR3 length: 15 amino acids. CDR1 is MNHEY, CDR2 SMNVEV, per germline (reference sequence). V was cut by 3 bases and J by 4 bases, with 14 bases left in between. The CDR3 loop is CASSFVGSSPDTQYF. In DNA, the CDR3 is TGTGCCAGCAGTTTTGTGGGCAGTTCCCCAGATACGCAGTATTTT.

This clone was observed a few times. The V gene is TRBV11-2, the J gene TRBJ1-1; the D is unclear. V gave up 3 bases and J gave up 11 bases, with 10 bases separating them. Looked up from germline, CDR1 is SGHAT and CDR2 is FQNNGV. The CDR3 sequence is 11 residues long. Written as DNA, the CDR3 is TGTGCCAGCAGCTTCGTCCACACGGCTTTCTTT. Its protein is CASSFVHTAFF.

The chain combines TRBV7-8 with TRBJ2-3; possibly TRBD2 for D (5 bases). Germline values: CDR1 SGHVS, CDR2 FQNEAQ. Trimming left V 5 bases short and J 4 bases short, with 13 bases between. The CDR3 contains 14 residues. In nucleotides, the CDR3 is TGTGCCAGCAGCCATCGACGGACTTCAGATACGCAGTATTTT. It codes for CASSHRRTSDTQYF.

This chain connects TRBV28 to TRBJ1-2; 8 bases are a match to TRBD1. This CDR3 spans 17 amino acids. The V and J ends lost 2 bases and 0 bases, in that order; junction bases with no gene match: 8. Germline V gene lookup returns CDR1 MDHEN and CDR2 SYDVKM. The CDR3 is CASSLGATGVANYGYTF. CDR3 sequence (DNA): TGTGCCAGCAGTTTAGGGGCGACAGGGGTAGCTAACTATGGCTACACCTTC.

This sequence joins TRBV7-3 and TRBJ2-3; 9 nucleotides match TRBD2. The germline gives CDR1 SGHTA, CDR2 FQGTGA. The CDR3 contains 16 residues. J gave up 2 bases and V 2 bases, and 5 bases lay outside the gene matches. The chain's CDR3 is CASSLWGTSNTDTQYF. The CDR3 region has the DNA TGTGCCAGCAGCTTATGGGGGACTAGCAACACAGATACGCAGTATTTT.

CDR3: CASSPQTGFNSPLHF. The CDR3 coding sequence is TGTGCCAGCAGCCCGCAGACAGGGTTTAATTCACCCCTCCACTTT. The gene calls are TRBV13 and TRBJ1-6, with 7 bases matching TRBD1. The CDR3 contains 15 residues. V gave up 5 bases and J gave up 6 bases; unmatched junction bases: 7. CDR1 and CDR2 (germline): PRHDT, FYEKMQ (reference sequence).

V usage is TRBV6-1 and J usage is TRBJ2-7, with 10 positions matching TRBD1. CDR1 and CDR2 from the germline V gene are MNHNS and SASEGT. This CDR3 is built from 14 residues. V trimming: 5 bases; J trimming: 4 bases; junction bases outside the gene matches: 5. The DNA of the CDR3 is TGTGCCAGCAGTTTAAGGGACAGGGGTTACGAGCAGTACTTC. Translation: CASSLRDRGYEQYF.

The V call is TRBV6-4, the J call TRBJ1-5; TRBD1 agrees at 8 bases. Losses at the gene ends were 2 bases for V and 4 bases for J; bases not matched to a gene: 7. The CDR3 extends over 16 amino acids. Germline-derived CDR1 and CDR2 are MRHNA and SNTAGT. CDR3 sequence reads: CASSDPPGGANQPQHF. The DNA of the CDR3 is TGTGCCAGCAGTGACCCACCAGGGGGCGCGAATCAGCCCCAGCATTTT.

The chain couples TRBV7-3 to TRBJ2-2; a possible D gene is TRBD2 (5 bases). Deletions cut 3 bases from V and 7 bases from J, with 9 bases between. Per the germline V gene, CDR1 is SGHTA and CDR2 is FQGTGA. CDR3 length equals 13 residues. CDR3 coding DNA: TGTGCCAGCAGCTTGGAGGAGTTCGGGGAGCTGTTTTTT. This encodes CASSLEEFGELFF.

V gene TRBV5-6 combines with J gene TRBJ1-6; 9 bases align to TRBD1. The CDR3 is made up of 14 amino acids. Germline V CDR1 and CDR2: SGHDT, YYEEEE. V trimming: 2 bases; J trimming: 7 bases; junction bases outside the gene matches: 1. The CDR3 DNA reads TGTGCCAGCAGCTTCGGACAGGGGAATTCACCCCTCCACTTT. It translates to CASSFGQGNSPLHF.

The sample holds a few counts of this clone. This rearrangement joins TRBV15 to TRBJ1-5, with TRBD1 matching 10 bases. Germline assignment: CDR1 LNHNV and CDR2 YYDKDF (reference sequence). V was pared by 3 bases and J by 7 bases, with 9 bases of the junction left unmatched. This CDR3 is 16 amino acids long. The CDR3 region has the DNA TGTGCCACCAGCAGGGGCGGGACAGGGGAACAGCAGCCCCAGCATTTT. Protein product: CATSRGGTGEQQPQHF.

The chain is built from TRBV27 and TRBJ1-2; no clear D. This CDR3 has 13 residues. Between the trimmed V and J ends, which lost 6 bases and 4 bases, there was a span of 12 bases. The germline CDR1 and CDR2 sequences are MNHEY and SMNVEV (reference sequence). The CDR3 DNA reads as TGTGCCAGCAGCCCTGCGGGCAGCTATGGCTACACCTTC. This sequence encodes CASSPAGSYGYTF.

The genes are TRBV14 and TRBJ1-1; tentative D call: TRBD1 (6 bases). The CDR3 totals 15 residues. CDR1 is SGHDN and CDR2 is FVKESK in the germline V gene. V was clipped by 4 bases and J by 3 bases, with 15 bases between them. As DNA, the CDR3 is TGTGCCAGCAGCCGGTCCGGGGGGGCGCACACTGAAGCTTTCTTT. Translation gives CASSRSGGAHTEAFF.

This clone has only one observation. This rearrangement joins TRBV5-8 to TRBJ2-5, with D uncertain. CDR1 is SGHTS, CDR2 YDEGEE, per germline. Trimming took off 2 bases at V and 3 bases at J, with 5 bases between the two ends. CDR3 length: 12 amino acids. This CDR3 reads CASSLFKETQYF. CDR3 coding DNA: TGTGCCAGCAGCTTATTTAAAGAGACCCAGTACTTC.

The rearrangement links TRBV6-1 to TRBJ1-2; no firm D call. The germline CDR1 and CDR2 sequences are MNHNS and SASEGT. Trimming took 7 bases from V and 1 from J, leaving 4 bases between them. This CDR3 has 11 amino acids. The CDR3 nucleotides read TGTGCCAGCACCATTAACTATGGCTACACCTTC. Translating gives CASTINYGYTF.